The rows below give T cell receptor beta chains drawn from one sample of a study of identical twins. Each CDR3 protein gets one entry after TCRdb re-called the 5' RACE reads with MiXCR. This table has about 690,000 distinct CDR3 sequences, 21% appearing once. These same data were also listed under a study on T cells expressing NK-cell markers.

The sample consisted of PBMCs. The source is a woman aged 18-29 years in good health. Each CDR3 is given with its conserved first and last residue. A D gene is named only where the DNA matches it firmly. Size values are once, few and many counts, or a class for expanded clones, and some rows have none.

V gene	J gene	clone size	D gene	CDR3 DNA	CDR3 protein
TRBV10-3	TRBJ2-5	few	-	TGTGCCATCAGCGCAGGACTTAGCGACGAGACCCAGTACTTC	CAISAGLSDETQYF
TRBV4-2	TRBJ2-1	few	-	TGTGCCAGCAGCCAAGAAGGCCTCTCACTAAATACCTATGAGCAGTTCTTC	CASSQEGLSLNTYEQFF
TRBV7-8	TRBJ2-5	few	-	TGTGCCAGCAGCTTAGCGAGACCCCACCAAGAGACCCAGTACTTC	CASSLARPHQETQYF
TRBV11-1	TRBJ2-7	few	-	TGTGCCAGCAGCCGACGTAGTGGGTCCTACGAGCAGTACTTC	CASSRRSGSYEQYF
TRBV6-2/TRBV6-3	TRBJ2-5	once	-	TGTGCCAGCAGCCAGACCCAACCAGAGACCCAGTACTTC	CASSQTQPETQYF
TRBV27	TRBJ2-1	-	-	TGTGCCAGCAGGCCCTACCCCCGGGACGATGAGCAGTTCTTC	CASRPYPRDDEQFF
TRBV6-5	TRBJ2-1	-	TRBD2	TGTGCCAGCAGTTACGACCTAGCGGTCTACAATGAGCAGTTCTTC	CASSYDLAVYNEQFF
TRBV20-1	TRBJ2-1	few	-	TGCAGTGCTAGCACCGCGTTCGGGAATGAGCAGTTCTTC	CSASTAFGNEQFF
TRBV5-5	TRBJ2-5	-	TRBD2	TGTGCCAGCAGCCCCCCCCCGGGACTAGGGGAGACCCAGTACTTC	CASSPPPGLGETQYF
TRBV4-1	TRBJ1-6	-	-	TGCGCCAGCACGACTGCTAGCTCCTATAATTCACCCCTCCACTTT	CASTTASSYNSPLHF
TRBV5-1	TRBJ2-6	few	-	TGCGCCAGCAGCTTGGAGACTGCTGGGGCCAACGTCCTGACTTTC	CASSLETAGANVLTF